This section outlines one T cell receptor (beta chain) sequence together with its context. The data were obtained in a study of blood T cell repertoires in COVID-19. As for the study in general: The analysed material was cDNA or gDNA that came from T cells, B-cell-depleted T cells, or PBMCs.

The CDR3 extends over 13 amino acids. Looked up from germline, CDR1 is SGHTA and CDR2 is FQGNSA. Deletions cut 6 bases from V and 3 bases from J, with 9 bases between. Original processing methods: Estimates of nucleated cell counts were drawn from the amplification of reference gene primers. Generated by immunoSEQ multiplex PCR, the TCRdb table keeps only in-frame clones and is missing some. V, J and clone size derive from that table, while D and trimming were established from the DNA sequence. The sample has approximately 97,000 clones; approximately 92% are singletons. The clonotype was recovered from a man between 18 and 29 years old with acute or convalescent COVID-19. The sequencing input was peripheral blood. This chain connects TRBV7-2 to TRBJ1-5, with TRBD1 as a possible D gene (5 bases). CDR3 sequence (DNA): TGTGCCAGCAGGGGGGGAAACAATCAGCCCCAGCATTTT. As protein: CASRGGNNQPQHF.